The 22 T cell receptor beta chains presented below share a single source sample, sequenced in a study of shared clonotypes between healthy human individuals. TCRdb keeps only in-frame clones here, not all; method: immunoSEQ multiplex PCR. This table has millions of clones, roughly 96% appearing once. Sequenced: naive CD4+ T cells sorted from blood. Sample subset: CD45RA+ positively selected. The receptor source for this set is a man aged 18 to 30 in good health.

V is TRBV5-6 and J is TRBJ1-1; D possibly corresponds to TRBD1 (5 bases). Germline V gene lookup returns CDR1 SGHDT and CDR2 YYEEEE. V lost 0 bases and J 6 bases, leaving 15 bases between the germline ends. This CDR3 has 15 residues. The CDR3 DNA follows: TGTGCCAGCAGCTTGGGCCTGGAGGGGCGGGCTGAAGCTTTCTTT. Its translation is CASSLGLEGRAEAFF.

The sample holds one count of this clone. V is TRBV20-1 and J is TRBJ1-4; D is undetermined. CDR1 and CDR2 (germline): DFQATT, SNEGSKA (reference sequence). V was clipped by 3 bases and J by 5 bases, with 4 bases between them. This CDR3 has 11 residues. In DNA form, the CDR3 reads TGCAGTGCTAGCAGGAATGAAAAACTGTTTTTT. Its translation is CSASRNEKLFF.

The genes are TRBV28 and TRBJ1-4, with D maybe TRBD1 (5 bases). Germline CDR1 and CDR2: MDHEN and SYDVKM. The CDR3 length is 14 residues. V was cut by 2 bases and J by 7 bases, with 11 bases left in between. The CDR3 nucleotides read TGTGCCAGCAGTTTAACTCAGGGAGGTGAAAAACTGTTTTTT. As protein: CASSLTQGGEKLFF. Drawing the rest from reference TRBV28 and TRBJ1-4, the complete variable domain is DVKVTQSSRYLVKRTGEKVFLECVQDMDHENMFWYRQDPGLGLRLIYFSYDVKMKEKGDIPEGYSVSREKKERFSLILESASTNQTSMYLCASSLTQGGEKLFFGSGTQLSVL.

As regards this clone: The same CDR3 is also encoded by other DNA sequences in this sample. The chain recombines TRBV7-2 with TRBJ2-2; D is ambiguous. This CDR3 comprises 13 residues. Looked up from germline, CDR1 is SGHTA and CDR2 is FQGNSA. V was clipped by 1 base and J by 8 bases, with 8 bases between them. CDR3 sequence: CASSLGRVGELFF. In DNA form, the CDR3 reads TGTGCCAGCAGCTTAGGGCGAGTTGGGGAGCTGTTTTTT.

This sequence joins TRBV2 and TRBJ2-5; D is possibly TRBD1 (6 bases). This CDR3 spans 14 amino acids. Germline values: CDR1 SNHLY, CDR2 FYNNEI. V was shortened by 6 bases and J by 4 bases, with 15 bases between the two germline ends. The CDR3 sequence: CASRPLKGGETQYF. In DNA form, the CDR3 reads TGTGCCAGCAGACCCCTAAAAGGGGGAGAGACCCAGTACTTC.

This chain uses TRBV7-8 with TRBJ1-6; TRBD1 aligns across 8 bases. The CDR3 is made up of 16 amino acids. The germline gives CDR1 SGHVS, CDR2 FQNEAQ. The ends lost 0 bases at V and 10 bases at J; junction bases unmatched: 8. The CDR3 loop is CASSLASRQGQSPLHF. CDR3 DNA: TGTGCCAGCAGCTTAGCGTCAAGACAGGGGCAATCACCCCTCCACTTT.

This chain links TRBV5-1 with TRBJ2-7; 7 bases fit TRBD2. The V gene's germline CDR1 is SGHRS and CDR2 YFSETQ. The V gene end was trimmed by 2 bases and the J gene end by 0 bases; junction bases not matched to a gene: 5. The CDR3 runs 15 residues. This CDR3 is CASSFEGGPSYEQYF. The CDR3 region has the DNA TGCGCCAGCAGCTTCGAGGGAGGGCCCTCCTACGAGCAGTACTTC.

The chain joins TRBV19 to TRBJ2-1; TRBD2 aligns across 7 bases. Germline CDR1 and CDR2: LNHDA and SQIVND (reference sequence). The CDR3 totals 15 residues. Unmatched junction bases numbered 7, after V lost 5 bases and J lost 3 bases. For the CDR3, the DNA is TGTGCCAGTAGTCGGGAGACTAGCTTCTACAATGAGCAGTTCTTC. Translated: CASSRETSFYNEQFF.

The chain has TRBV6-1 and TRBJ2-3; TRBD2 matches 9 bases. Germline trimming cut 6 bases from V and 5 bases from J; bases unmatched to any gene: 9. Germline V gene sequence: CDR1 MNHNS, CDR2 SASEGT. The CDR3 length is 15 residues. CDR3 region: CASRAELAGVDTQYF. The DNA for the CDR3 is TGTGCCAGCAGGGCGGAACTAGCGGGCGTAGATACGCAGTATTTT.

The chain combines TRBV2 with TRBJ2-3; perhaps D is TRBD1 or TRBD2 (5 bases each). Germline values: CDR1 SNHLY, CDR2 FYNNEI. This CDR3 is built from 13 residues. Trimming pared 7 bases from V and 4 bases from J, leaving 12 bases between. The CDR3 loop is CASTGTRADTQYF. The CDR3 DNA reads TGTGCCAGCACAGGGACCCGCGCAGATACGCAGTATTTT.

The chain couples TRBV6-6 to TRBJ2-7; no reliable D call. This CDR3 contains 14 residues. Germline CDR1 is MNHNY and CDR2 is SVGAGI (reference sequence). The ends were cut back, 5 bases at V and 0 bases at J, with 11 bases in the middle. This chain's CDR3 is CASSDPTASYEQYF. Written as DNA, the CDR3 is TGTGCCAGCAGTGACCCGACTGCCTCCTACGAGCAGTACTTC.

The gene calls are TRBV30 and TRBJ2-2; tentative D call: TRBD2 (5 bases). Germline V CDR1 and CDR2: GTSNPN, SVGIG (reference sequence). The CDR3 is 12 residues long. With 3 bases removed from V and 7 bases from J, the gap between germline ends came to 9 bases. CDR3 DNA sequence: TGTGCCTGGAGAGCAGGAGGCGGGGAGCTGTTTTTT. Protein product: CAWRAGGGELFF. Supplemented by reference TRBV30 and TRBJ2-2, the full variable domain reads SQTIHQWPATLVQPVGSPLSLECTVEGTSNPNLYWYRQAAGRGLQLLFYSVGIGQISSEVPQNLSASRPQDRQFILSSKKLLLSDSGFYLCAWRAGGGELFFGEGSRLTVL.

V is TRBV5-1 and J is TRBJ1-1; 9 bases fit TRBD1. Germline trimming cut 2 bases from V and 1 base from J; bases unmatched to any gene: 3. Germline-derived CDR1 and CDR2 are SGHRS and YFSETQ. There are 15 residues in the CDR3. The CDR3 sequence is CASSFGTGRNTEAFF. The CDR3 DNA is TGCGCCAGCAGCTTCGGGACAGGGAGGAACACTGAAGCTTTCTTT.

This chain links TRBV6-1 with TRBJ2-3; D ambiguous. CDR3 size: 14 residues. V lost 3 bases and J lost 4, with 11 bases in between. Germline V gives CDR1 MNHNS, CDR2 SASEGT. The CDR3 sequence is CASSDRPWADTQYF. CDR3 in DNA: TGTGCCAGCAGTGATCGCCCATGGGCAGATACGCAGTATTTT.

The V gene is TRBV5-4, the J gene TRBJ1-1, with 8 bases that match TRBD1. This CDR3 has 15 amino acids. V trimming: 1 base; J trimming: 5 bases; junction bases outside the gene matches: 7. Germline assignment: CDR1 SGHNT and CDR2 YYREEE (reference sequence). Here the CDR3 DNA reads TGTGCCAGCAGCTTGCGGACAGGGAAGGAGACTGAAGCTTTCTTT. The encoded protein is CASSLRTGKETEAFF.

V usage is TRBV28 and J usage is TRBJ2-2, with D unclear. The germline gives CDR1 MDHEN, CDR2 SYDVKM. V was trimmed by 1 base and J by 2 bases, leaving 11 bases between them. The CDR3 extends over 16 amino acids. This CDR3 reads CASSLFVGPNTGELFF. The CDR3 nucleotides are TGTGCCAGCAGTTTATTCGTAGGCCCCAACACCGGGGAGCTGTTTTTT. The full variable domain, with the rest looked up from reference TRBV28 and TRBJ2-2, is DVKVTQSSRYLVKRTGEKVFLECVQDMDHENMFWYRQDPGLGLRLIYFSYDVKMKEKGDIPEGYSVSREKKERFSLILESASTNQTSMYLCASSLFVGPNTGELFFGEGSRLTVL.

This chain joins TRBV4-1 and TRBJ1-3; D is possibly TRBD1 (6 bases). Trimming removed 0 bases at V and 0 bases at J, with 15 bases between. This CDR3 is built from 18 residues. Looked up from germline, CDR1 is MGHRA and CDR2 is YSYEKL. The CDR3, as DNA: TGCGCCAGCAGCCAAGAAGGGCCAGGGGTAAGCTCTGGAAACACCATATATTTT. This gives the protein CASSQEGPGVSSGNTIYF.

The chain is built from TRBV6-1 and TRBJ2-3; perhaps TRBD2 as D (5 bases). V was cut by 0 bases and J by 4 bases, with 8 bases left in between. Germline V gene data show CDR1 as MNHNS and CDR2 as SASEGT. The CDR3 sequence is 14 residues long. This chain's CDR3 is CASSEALAPDTQYF. The CDR3 bases are TGTGCCAGCAGTGAAGCGCTAGCCCCAGATACGCAGTATTTT.

The chain has TRBV19 and TRBJ2-2; perhaps TRBD1 as D (5 bases). This CDR3 spans 14 amino acids. The germline gives CDR1 LNHDA, CDR2 SQIVND (reference sequence). Trimming removed 7 bases from V and 0 bases from J, with 9 bases in between. This chain's CDR3 is CASTETANTGELFF. As DNA, the CDR3 is TGTGCCAGTACTGAGACAGCGAACACCGGGGAGCTGTTTTTT.

The CDR3 protein is CASRTGLGNQPQHF. The CDR3, as DNA: TGTGCCAGTCGGACAGGGCTTGGCAATCAGCCCCAGCATTTT. The rearrangement links TRBV28 to TRBJ1-5, with TRBD1 matching over 8 bases. CDR3 length: 14 residues. Germline assignment: CDR1 MDHEN and CDR2 SYDVKM. V dropped 9 bases and J dropped 2; count of bases not matched to a gene: 6.

The rearrangement uses TRBV7-9 and TRBJ1-1, with D possibly being TRBD1 (6 bases). CDR1 and CDR2 from the germline V gene are SEHNR and FQNEAQ (reference sequence). Trimming took off 0 bases at V and 5 bases at J, with 10 bases between the two ends. The CDR3 totals 14 residues. The CDR3 nucleotides are TGTGCCAGCAGCTTAGCAGGGGGTTTTACTGAAGCTTTCTTT. Its protein is CASSLAGGFTEAFF. The full variable domain, rest sourced from reference TRBV7-9 and TRBJ1-1, is DTGVSQNPRHKITKRGQNVTFRCDPISEHNRLYWYRQTLGQGPEFLTYFQNEAQLEKSRLLSDRFSAERPKGSFSTLEIQRTEQGDSAMYLCASSLAGGFTEAFFGQGTRLTVV.

This chain joins TRBV5-3 and TRBJ1-3; D ambiguous. TRBV5-3 is filed as an ORF, its function uncertain. Between the trimmed V and J ends, which lost 1 base and 0 bases, there was a span of 8 bases. The CDR3 spans 15 residues. CDR3 sequence reads: CARSLPQSSGNTIYF. The CDR3 nucleotides read TGTGCCAGAAGCTTGCCCCAGAGCTCTGGAAACACCATATATTTT.